These T cell receptor beta chains were read from a single sample in a study of T cells in Graves' hyperthyroidism and ophthalmopathy. TCRdb used MiXCR to reprocess the multiplex PCR reads, holding one entry per CDR3 protein. Of hundreds of thousands of distinct CDR3 sequences detected, 11% to 15% appear once; the ten largest clones hold approximately 10%. The sample comprised blood. The origin of the receptors is a woman younger than 30 with Graves' hyperthyroidism. Each CDR3 is given with its conserved first and last residue. Fields, in order: D gene, V gene, J gene, clone size, CDR3 protein, CDR3 DNA. The D gene is left open where the match is weak. Clone sizes are given selectively: once, few, many, or a class where the clone is expanded.

TRBD2,TRBV27,TRBJ2-1,many,CASSWVAGGGLGDEQFF,TGTGCCAGCAGTTGGGTAGCGGGAGGGGGCCTGGGGGATGAGCAGTTCTTC
NA,TRBV7-3,TRBJ2-3,many,CASSFDSRYTDTQYF,TGTGCCAGCAGCTTTGACAGCCGATACACAGATACGCAGTATTTT
TRBD2,TRBV29-1,TRBJ2-7,few,CSVVSGSYEQYF,TGCAGCGTTGTTAGCGGGAGCTACGAGCAGTACTTC
NA,TRBV28,TRBJ1-3,few,CASSLSGGTIYF,TGTGCCAGCAGCTTAAGTGGAGGCACCATATATTTT
NA,TRBV7-8,TRBJ2-7,few,CASSPLPALTYEQYF,TGTGCCAGCAGCCCCCTCCCGGCACTCACCTACGAGCAGTACTTC
TRBD2,TRBV5-1,TRBJ2-1,few,CASSVSGRGDEQFF,TGCGCCAGCAGCGTTAGCGGGAGAGGCGATGAGCAGTTCTTC
NA,TRBV6-2/TRBV6-3,TRBJ1-1,few,CASNYRWGAEAFF,TGTGCCAGCAACTACAGGTGGGGGGCTGAAGCTTTCTTT
TRBD2,TRBV20-1,TRBJ2-1,NA,CSAFSGRAVIEQFF,TGCAGTGCTTTTAGCGGGAGGGCTGTAATTGAGCAGTTCTTC
NA,TRBV27,TRBJ2-5,NA,CASSLYPSQETQYF,TGTGCCAGCAGTTTATATCCTAGCCAAGAGACCCAGTACTTC
NA,TRBV28,TRBJ2-7,few,CASSLSADHYEQYF,TGTGCCAGCAGTTTATCGGCTGATCACTACGAGCAGTACTTC
NA,TRBV20-1,TRBJ2-7,many,CSARDRRGGIYEQYF,TGCAGTGCTAGAGATCGCAGGGGCGGGATCTACGAGCAGTACTTC
NA,TRBV24-1,TRBJ2-5,many,CATSDLGDYQETQYF,TGTGCCACCAGTGATTTAGGAGATTACCAAGAGACCCAGTACTTC
NA,TRBV27,TRBJ2-3,many,CASSLARRGGLRLAGYTDTQYF,TGTGCCAGCAGTTTAGCGCGGCGAGGGGGCCTCCGGCTAGCGGGTTACACAGATACGCAGTATTTT
TRBD2,TRBV7-9,TRBJ2-3,many,CASSLATTSGDTQYF,TGTGCCAGCAGCTTGGCCACGACTAGCGGAGATACGCAGTATTTT
NA,TRBV7-2,TRBJ2-3,many,CASKPGRSTDTQYF,TGTGCCAGCAAACCGGGACGCAGCACAGATACGCAGTATTTT
NA,TRBV20-1,TRBJ2-3,many,CSARAGARGDTQYF,TGCAGTGCTAGAGCAGGAGCTAGAGGAGATACGCAGTATTTT
NA,TRBV2,TRBJ2-4,few,CASSEGGSGLAKNIQYF,TGTGCCAGCAGTGAAGGGGGGAGCGGGTTAGCCAAAAACATTCAGTACTTC
TRBD2,TRBV28,TRBJ2-2,many,CASSRTSQRWGELFF,TGTGCCAGCAGTCGGACTAGCCAACGGTGGGGGGAGCTGTTTTTT
NA,TRBV6-2/TRBV6-3,TRBJ1-1,few,CASETGGVNTEAFF,TGTGCCAGCGAGACGGGTGGAGTAAACACTGAAGCTTTCTTT
NA,TRBV29-1,TRBJ2-5,many,CSVERLGSTGTQYF,TGCAGCGTTGAACGACTAGGCTCGACAGGGACCCAGTACTTC
NA,TRBV4-3,TRBJ1-5,many,CASSQDVGSNQPQHF,TGCGCCAGCAGCCAAGATGTAGGCAGCAATCAGCCCCAGCATTTT